This T cell receptor beta chain was sequenced in a study of T-cell reconstitution after alpha-beta-depleted transplantation in children. Points on this clonotype: Its target is not known.

CDR1 is MDHEN, CDR2 SYDVKM, per germline. V trimming: 6 bases; J trimming: 15 bases; junction bases outside the gene matches: 13. CDR3 length: 14 residues. TCRbeta library construction was performed incorporating unique molecular identifiers. TCRdb re-called the PCR reads with MiXCR, one entry per CDR3 protein. The sample shows roughly 200,000 distinct CDR3 sequences, under 8.5% of them seen only once. Overall study results and limits: Reportedly, only several hundred clones from non-depleted graft cells drove alpha-beta T-cell counts at about two months. Once a year had passed after transplant, T-cell counts and diversity came mostly from newly produced T cells. In some patients, recipient T cells and intrathymic progenitors surviving conditioning explained high day-60 diversity.

The rearrangement joins TRBV28 to TRBJ2-1; TRBD2 agrees at 11 bases. This TCR was sampled from a male patient aged 2 to 10 who had a stem cell transplant for acute myeloid leukemia, so the T cells may come from the graft donor. The sequencing here drew on PBMCs, mostly from graft donor cells, taken 360 days after TCRalphabeta/CD19-depleted stem cell transplant. The CDR3 here is CASREGTSGQGGFF. The CDR3 coding sequence is TGTGCCAGCAGGGAAGGGACTAGCGGCCAAGGGGGGTTCTTC.